What follows describes a single T cell receptor (beta chain). A single record per CDR3 protein comes from TCRdb applying MiXCR to the RT-PCR reads. The sample comprises some 540,000 distinct CDR3 sequences, roughly 25% of which are singletons, and 2.5% to 3% rests with the top ten. The V end lost 4 bases, the J end lost 5 bases, and 8 bases lay between the germline ends. The CDR3 covers 13 residues. Germline loops: CDR1 ENHRY, CDR2 SYGVKD. The source of the sample is a study of response to subunit inactivated influenza vaccine. The data also belong to a second study, concerning T cells expressing NK-cell markers. That study adds: UMIs were included in TCR beta cDNA generated by 5'RACE template switching. Seven sequenced donors out of eight were HCMV-seropositive, one seronegative.

This receptor was obtained from a middle-aged man who received an inactivated influenza vaccine. This chain joins TRBV10-3 and TRBJ1-4, with D unresolved. The sample here was CD4+ T cells sorted from PBMCs, taken roughly 13 days after vaccination. The DNA for the CDR3 is TGTGCCATCAGTGGGCAGAGGAATGAAAAACTGTTTTTT. Encoded protein: CAISGQRNEKLFF.